The following is a T cell receptor beta chain sequence with its context. RNA extraction and reverse transcription yielded cDNA as sequencing template. Profiling relied on immunoSEQ multiplex PCR, and the TCRdb table lists in-frame clones only, not all of them. The sample records roughly 150,000 clones, roughly 60% being singletons. This sample was included in a study of CD8+ T cells in alopecia areata. Sequencing was performed on CD4+ T cells sorted from blood. The receptor was isolated from a human donor in good health.

The CDR3 DNA sequence: TGCAGCGTTGAAGTTGGGAGGAAAGGTGAGCAGTTCTTC. This translates into CSVEVGRKGEQFF. V and J are TRBV29-1 and TRBJ2-1; D is possibly TRBD2 (6 bases). Germline CDR1 is SQVTM and CDR2 is ANQGSEA. V lost 1 base and J 9 bases, leaving 13 bases between the germline ends. This CDR3 region has 13 residues.